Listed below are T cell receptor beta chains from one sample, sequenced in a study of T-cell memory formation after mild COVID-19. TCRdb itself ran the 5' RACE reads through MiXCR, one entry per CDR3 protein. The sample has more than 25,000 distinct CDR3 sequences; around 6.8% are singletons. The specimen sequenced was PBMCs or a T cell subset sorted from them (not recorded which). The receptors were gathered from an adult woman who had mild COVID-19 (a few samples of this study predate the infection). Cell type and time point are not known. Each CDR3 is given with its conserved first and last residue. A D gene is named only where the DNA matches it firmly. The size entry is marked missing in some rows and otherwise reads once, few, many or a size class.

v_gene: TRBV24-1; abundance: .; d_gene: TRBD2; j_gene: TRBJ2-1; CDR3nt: TGTGCCACCAGTGACTCCACCGGGACTAGCGGGATTGAGAATGAGCAGTTCTTC; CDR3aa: CATSDSTGTSGIENEQFF
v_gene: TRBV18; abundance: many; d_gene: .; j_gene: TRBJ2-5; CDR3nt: TGTGCCAGCTCACCACCGATTACCCCTGAGACCCAGTACTTC; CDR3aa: CASSPPITPETQYF
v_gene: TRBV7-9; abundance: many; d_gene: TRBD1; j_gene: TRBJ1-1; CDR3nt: TGTGCCAGCAGCGGGGGGACAGACGGAGCGAACACTGAAGCTTTCTTT; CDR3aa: CASSGGTDGANTEAFF
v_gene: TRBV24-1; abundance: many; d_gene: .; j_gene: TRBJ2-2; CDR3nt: TGTGCCACCAGTGATTTGCGCAGCGGGCCGAACACCGGGGAGCTGTTTTTT; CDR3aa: CATSDLRSGPNTGELFF
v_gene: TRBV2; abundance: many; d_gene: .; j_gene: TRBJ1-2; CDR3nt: TGTGCCAGCAGCGAAGCCACGTTTGGGGGCTACACCTTC; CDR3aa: CASSEATFGGYTF
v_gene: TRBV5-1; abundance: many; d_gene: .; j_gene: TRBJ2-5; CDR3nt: TGCGCCAGCAGCTTGGGGGGACAAGAGACCCAGTACTTC; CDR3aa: CASSLGGQETQYF
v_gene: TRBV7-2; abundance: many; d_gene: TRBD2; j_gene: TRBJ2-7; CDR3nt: TGTGCCAGCAGCACACAGCGGGAGACCGAGCAGTACTTC; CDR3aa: CASSTQRETEQYF
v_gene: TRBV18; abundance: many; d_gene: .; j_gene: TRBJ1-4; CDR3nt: TGTGCCAGCTCACCAAACCAGGATAATGAAAAACTGTTTTTT; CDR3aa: CASSPNQDNEKLFF
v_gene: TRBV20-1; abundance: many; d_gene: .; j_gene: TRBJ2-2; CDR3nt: TGCAGTGCTAGGGGATTAGGGCTAAGCACCGGGGAGCTGTTTTTT; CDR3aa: CSARGLGLSTGELFF
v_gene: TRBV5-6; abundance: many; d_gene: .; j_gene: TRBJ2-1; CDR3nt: TGTGCCAGCAGCTTGAACGGGGAGATATACAATGAGCAGTTCTTC; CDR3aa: CASSLNGEIYNEQFF
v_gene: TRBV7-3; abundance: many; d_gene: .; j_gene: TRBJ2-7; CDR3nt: TGTGCCAGCAGCCTTCGGAGGGGTTCCTCCTACGAGCAGTACTTC; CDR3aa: CASSLRRGSSYEQYF
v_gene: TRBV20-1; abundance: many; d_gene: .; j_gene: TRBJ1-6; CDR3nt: TGCAGTGCTGCTCTGGGGGGGCAGGGCTATTCACCCCTCCACTTT; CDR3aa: CSAALGGQGYSPLHF
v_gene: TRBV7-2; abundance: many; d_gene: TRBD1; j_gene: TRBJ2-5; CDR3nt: TGTGCCAGCAGCCAGGGGGATCACCAAGAGACCCAGTACTTC; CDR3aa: CASSQGDHQETQYF
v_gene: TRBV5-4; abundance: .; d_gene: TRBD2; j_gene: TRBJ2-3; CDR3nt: TGTGCCAGCAGCCTCGGACTAGCGGGACCCAGCACAGATACGCAGTATTTT; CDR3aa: CASSLGLAGPSTDTQYF
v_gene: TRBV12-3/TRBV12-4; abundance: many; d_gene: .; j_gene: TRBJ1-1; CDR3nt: TGTGCCAGCAGCTTCTCAGGTGGCACTGAAGCTTTCTTT; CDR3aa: CASSFSGGTEAFF
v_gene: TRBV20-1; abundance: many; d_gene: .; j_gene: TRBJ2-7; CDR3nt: TGCAGTGCTAGAGAAGGACGGGGCTCGGGGCAGTACTTC; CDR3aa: CSAREGRGSGQYF
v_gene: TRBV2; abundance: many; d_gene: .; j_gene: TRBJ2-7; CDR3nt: TGTGCCAGCAGAGGATACTACGAGCAGTACTTC; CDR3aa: CASRGYYEQYF
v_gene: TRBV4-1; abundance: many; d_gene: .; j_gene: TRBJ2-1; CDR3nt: TGCGCCAGCAGCCAAGAGGAGGCTGGAGAGCAGTTCTTC; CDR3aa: CASSQEEAGEQFF
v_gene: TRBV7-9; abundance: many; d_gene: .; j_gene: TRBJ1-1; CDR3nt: TGTGCCAGCAGCTTGATCGAGGGCCGAAACACTGAAGCTTTCTTT; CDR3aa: CASSLIEGRNTEAFF
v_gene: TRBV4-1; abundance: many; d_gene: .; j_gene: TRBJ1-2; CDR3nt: TGCGCCAGCAGCCGAGATGAGGGGCAGGGGCGTGTTGGCTACACCTTC; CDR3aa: CASSRDEGQGRVGYTF
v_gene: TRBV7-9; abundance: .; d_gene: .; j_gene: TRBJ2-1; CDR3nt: TGTGCCAGCGGGGCAACAGAGAGCTCCTACAATGAGCAGTTCTTC; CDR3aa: CASGATESSYNEQFF
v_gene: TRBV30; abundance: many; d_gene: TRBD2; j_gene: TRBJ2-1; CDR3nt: TGTGCCTGGAGTGTATATCCTAGCGGGAGGGATGAGCAGTTCTTC; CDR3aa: CAWSVYPSGRDEQFF
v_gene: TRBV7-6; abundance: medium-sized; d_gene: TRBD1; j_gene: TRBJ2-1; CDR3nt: TGTGCCAGCAGCCCTAGACAGGGTTCCTACAATGAGCAGTTCTTC; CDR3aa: CASSPRQGSYNEQFF
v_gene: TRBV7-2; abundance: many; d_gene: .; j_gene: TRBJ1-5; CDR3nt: TGTGCCAGCAGCTTCTCTGGGACGGCTAATCAGCCCCAGCATTTT; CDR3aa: CASSFSGTANQPQHF
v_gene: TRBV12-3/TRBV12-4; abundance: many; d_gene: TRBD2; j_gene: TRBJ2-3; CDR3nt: TGTGCCAGCAGTCCTGACGGGACTAGCGCAGATACGCAGTATTTT; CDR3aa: CASSPDGTSADTQYF
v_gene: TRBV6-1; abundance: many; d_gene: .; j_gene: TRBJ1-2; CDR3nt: TGTGCCAGCAGTGCAGCTAACTATGGCTACACCTTC; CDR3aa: CASSAANYGYTF
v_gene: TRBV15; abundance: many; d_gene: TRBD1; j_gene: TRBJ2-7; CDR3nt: TGTGCCACCAGCGGTACCGGGACAGGGAATACCTACGAGCAGTACTTC; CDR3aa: CATSGTGTGNTYEQYF
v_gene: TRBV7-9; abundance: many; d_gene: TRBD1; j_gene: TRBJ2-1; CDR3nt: TGTGCCAGCAGCTTATGGGACAGGGTGGGCAATGAGCAGTTCTTC; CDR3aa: CASSLWDRVGNEQFF
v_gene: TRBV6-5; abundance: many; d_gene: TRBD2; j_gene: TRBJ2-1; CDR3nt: TGTGCCAGCGTAAAAATGGGACTAGCGGGAGGAGGGTACAATGAGCAGTTCTTC; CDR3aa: CASVKMGLAGGGYNEQFF
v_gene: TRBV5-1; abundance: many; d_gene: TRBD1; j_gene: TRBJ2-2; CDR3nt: TGCGCCAGCAGCTTGCTGGACAGGGCGCTCTTGAGAGGGGAGCTGTTTTTT; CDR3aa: CASSLLDRALLRGELFF
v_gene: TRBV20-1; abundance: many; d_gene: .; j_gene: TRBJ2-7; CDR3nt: TGCAGTGCTAGAGATCGAAAGATCCAAACTAAAGAGCAGTACTTC; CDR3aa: CSARDRKIQTKEQYF
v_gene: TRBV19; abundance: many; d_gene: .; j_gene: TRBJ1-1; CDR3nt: TGTGCCAGTAGAAAACATAATGGCCAAGGTGAAGCTTTCTTT; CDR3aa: CASRKHNGQGEAFF
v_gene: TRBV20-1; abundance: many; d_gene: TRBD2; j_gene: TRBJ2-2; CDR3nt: TGCAGTGCTAGGAGCGGGGGGAACACCGGGGAGCTGTTTTTT; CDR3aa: CSARSGGNTGELFF
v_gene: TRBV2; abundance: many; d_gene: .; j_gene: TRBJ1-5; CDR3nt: TGTGCCAGCAATGGCAGAGGCAATCAGCCCCAGCATTTT; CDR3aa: CASNGRGNQPQHF
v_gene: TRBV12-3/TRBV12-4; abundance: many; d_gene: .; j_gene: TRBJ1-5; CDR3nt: TGTGCCAGCAGCCCAGGGGTTTATCAGCCCCAGCATTTT; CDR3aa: CASSPGVYQPQHF
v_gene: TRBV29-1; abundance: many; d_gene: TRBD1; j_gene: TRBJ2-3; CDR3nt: TGCAGCGTCAAACAGGGGGCCGATCGACATACGCAGTATTTT; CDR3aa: CSVKQGADRHTQYF
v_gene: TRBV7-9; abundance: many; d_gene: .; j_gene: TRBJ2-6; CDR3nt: TGTGCCAGCAGCTTAGCCGGCTCTGGGGCCAACGTCCTGACTTTC; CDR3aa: CASSLAGSGANVLTF
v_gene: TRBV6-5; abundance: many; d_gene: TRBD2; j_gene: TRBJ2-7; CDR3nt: TGTGCCAGCAGTTACTCCAACCCTCTAGCGGGAGGGGCTTGGAAGCAGTACTTC; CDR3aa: CASSYSNPLAGGAWKQYF